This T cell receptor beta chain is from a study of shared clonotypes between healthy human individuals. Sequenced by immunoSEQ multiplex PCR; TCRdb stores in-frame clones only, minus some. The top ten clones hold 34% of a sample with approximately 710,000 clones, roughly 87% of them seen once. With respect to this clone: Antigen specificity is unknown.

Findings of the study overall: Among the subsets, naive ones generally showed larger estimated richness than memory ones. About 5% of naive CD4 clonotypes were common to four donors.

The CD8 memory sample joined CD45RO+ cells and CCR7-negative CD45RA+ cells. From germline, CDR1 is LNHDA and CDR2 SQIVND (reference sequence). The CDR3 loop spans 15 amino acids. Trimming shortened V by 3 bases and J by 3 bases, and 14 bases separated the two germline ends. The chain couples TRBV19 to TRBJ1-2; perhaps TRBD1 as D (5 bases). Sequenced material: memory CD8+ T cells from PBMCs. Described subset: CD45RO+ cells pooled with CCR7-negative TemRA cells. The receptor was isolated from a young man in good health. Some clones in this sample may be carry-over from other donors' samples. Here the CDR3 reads CASSIRPGSDYGYTF. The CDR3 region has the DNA TGTGCCAGTAGTATTCGCCCAGGGTCTGACTATGGCTACACCTTC.